This T cell receptor (beta chain) derives from a study of T cell repertoires in cytomegalovirus infection. The CDR3 runs 15 residues. The J segment lost 6 bases and the V segment lost 2 bases, leaving 6 bases of the junction unmatched. Per germline, CDR1 SNHLY and CDR2 FYNNEI. In its sample, this clonotype was seen many times. The antigen is not known. MiXCR, run by TCRdb on the reads, gives a single entry per CDR3 protein. Altogether 90,000 to 120,000 distinct CDR3 sequences are present, under 55% being singletons, with the ten largest covering approximately 69%. The chain links TRBV2 to TRBJ1-2, with 10 bases matching TRBD1. Sequences were derived from CD8+ T cells from cultured PBMCs, sampled from culture after CMV antigen stimulation. This clonotype originated in a human donor in good health (CMV status not recorded). Some clones in this sample may be carry-over from other donors' samples. The CDR3 bases are TGTGCCAGCAGTGAAATAAGACAGGGGGCAGATGGCTACACCTTC. It translates to CASSEIRQGADGYTF.